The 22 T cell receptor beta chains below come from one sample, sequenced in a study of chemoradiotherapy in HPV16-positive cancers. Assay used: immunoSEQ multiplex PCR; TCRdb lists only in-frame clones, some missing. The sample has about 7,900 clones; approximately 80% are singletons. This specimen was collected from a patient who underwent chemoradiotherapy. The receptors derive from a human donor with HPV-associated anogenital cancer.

This CDR3 is CSVPDIRNYGYTF. In DNA, the CDR3 is TGCAGCGTACCTGACATTCGCAACTATGGCTACACCTTC. This rearrangement joins TRBV29-1 to TRBJ1-2, with D unclear. Germline assignment: CDR1 SQVTM and CDR2 ANQGSEA. This CDR3 is 13 amino acids long. V was shortened by 6 bases and J by 2 bases, with 13 bases between the two germline ends.

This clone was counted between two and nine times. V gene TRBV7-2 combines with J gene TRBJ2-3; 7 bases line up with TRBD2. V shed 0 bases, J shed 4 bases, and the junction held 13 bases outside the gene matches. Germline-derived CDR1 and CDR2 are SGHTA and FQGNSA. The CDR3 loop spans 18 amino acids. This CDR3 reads CASSLAALGAGQADTQYF. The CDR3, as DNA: TGTGCCAGCAGCTTAGCGGCCCTTGGAGCGGGGCAGGCAGATACGCAGTATTTT.

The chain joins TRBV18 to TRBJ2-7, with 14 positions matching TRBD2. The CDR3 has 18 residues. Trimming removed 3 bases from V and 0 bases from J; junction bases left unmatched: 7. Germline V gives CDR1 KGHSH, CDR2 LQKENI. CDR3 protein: CASSPTSGTSGSSYEQYF. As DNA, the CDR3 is TGTGCCAGCTCACCCACATCCGGGACTAGCGGGAGCTCCTACGAGCAGTACTTC.

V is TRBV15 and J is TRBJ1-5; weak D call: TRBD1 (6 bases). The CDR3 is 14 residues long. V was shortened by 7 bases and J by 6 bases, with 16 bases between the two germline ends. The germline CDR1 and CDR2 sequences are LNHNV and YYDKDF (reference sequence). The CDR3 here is CATTHSGVAQPQHF. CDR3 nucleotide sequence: TGTGCCACCACGCATTCAGGGGTGGCTCAGCCCCAGCATTTT. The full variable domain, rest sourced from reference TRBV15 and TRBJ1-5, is DAMVIQNPRYQVTQFGKPVTLSCSQTLNHNVMYWYQQKSSQAPKLLFHYYDKDFNNEADTPDNFQSRRPNTSFCFLDIRSPGLGDTAMYLCATTHSGVAQPQHFGDGTRLSIL.

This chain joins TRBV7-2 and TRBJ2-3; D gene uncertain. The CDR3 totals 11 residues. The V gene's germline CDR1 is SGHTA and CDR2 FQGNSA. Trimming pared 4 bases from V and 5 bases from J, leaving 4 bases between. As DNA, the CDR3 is TGTGCCAGCAGCTCTCTAGATACGCAGTATTTT. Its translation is CASSSLDTQYF. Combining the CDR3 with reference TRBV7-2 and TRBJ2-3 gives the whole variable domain GAGVSQSPSNKVTEKGKDVELRCDPISGHTALYWYRQSLGQGLEFLIYFQGNSAPDKSGLPSDRFSAERTGGSVSTLTIQRTQQEDSAVYLCASSSLDTQYFGPGTRLTVL.

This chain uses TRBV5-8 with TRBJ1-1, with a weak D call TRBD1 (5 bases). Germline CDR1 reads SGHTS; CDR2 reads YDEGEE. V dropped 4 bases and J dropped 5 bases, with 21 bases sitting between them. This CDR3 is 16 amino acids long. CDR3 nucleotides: TGTGCCAGCAGCCCCGCGCGCCAGGATTGGGGGACTGAAGCTTTCTTT. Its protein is CASSPARQDWGTEAFF.

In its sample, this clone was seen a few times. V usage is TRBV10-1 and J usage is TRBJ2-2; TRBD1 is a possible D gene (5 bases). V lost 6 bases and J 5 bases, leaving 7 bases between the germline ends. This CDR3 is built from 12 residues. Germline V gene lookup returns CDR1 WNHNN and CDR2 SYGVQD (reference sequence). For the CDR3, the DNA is TGCGCCAGCAGCTCAGGGACCGGGGAGCTGTTTTTT. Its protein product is CASSSGTGELFF.

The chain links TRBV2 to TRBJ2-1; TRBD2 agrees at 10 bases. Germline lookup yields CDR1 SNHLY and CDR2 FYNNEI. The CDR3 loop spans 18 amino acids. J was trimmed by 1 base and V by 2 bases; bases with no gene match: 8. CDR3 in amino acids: CASSESPTSGLSYNEQFF. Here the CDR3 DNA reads TGTGCCAGCAGTGAATCCCCGACTAGCGGGTTATCCTACAATGAGCAGTTCTTC.

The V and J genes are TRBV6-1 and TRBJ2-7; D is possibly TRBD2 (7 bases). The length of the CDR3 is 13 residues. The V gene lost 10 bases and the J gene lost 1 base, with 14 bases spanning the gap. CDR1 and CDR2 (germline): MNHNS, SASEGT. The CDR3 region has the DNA TGTGCCATCTCGGGGGGCGGGTCCTACGAGCAGTACTTC. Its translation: CAISGGGSYEQYF.

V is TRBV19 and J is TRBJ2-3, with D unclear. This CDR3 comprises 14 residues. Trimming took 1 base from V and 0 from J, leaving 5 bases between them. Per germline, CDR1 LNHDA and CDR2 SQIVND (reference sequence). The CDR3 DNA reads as TGTGCCAGTAGTATAGGGGTAAGCACAGATACGCAGTATTTT. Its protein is CASSIGVSTDTQYF.

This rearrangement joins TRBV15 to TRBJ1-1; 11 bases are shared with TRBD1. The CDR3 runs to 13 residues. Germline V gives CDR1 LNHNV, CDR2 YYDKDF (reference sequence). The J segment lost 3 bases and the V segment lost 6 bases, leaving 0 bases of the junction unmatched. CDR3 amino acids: CATRDRGHTEAFF. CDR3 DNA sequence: TGTGCCACCAGGGACAGGGGGCACACTGAAGCTTTCTTT.

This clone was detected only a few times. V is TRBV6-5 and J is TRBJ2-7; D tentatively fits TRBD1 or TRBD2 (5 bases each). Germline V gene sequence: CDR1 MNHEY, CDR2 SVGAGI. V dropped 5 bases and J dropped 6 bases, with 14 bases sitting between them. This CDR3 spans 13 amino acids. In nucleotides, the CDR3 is TGTGCCAGCAGTACGGGACCACGCGGCGAGCAGTACTTC. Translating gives CASSTGPRGEQYF.

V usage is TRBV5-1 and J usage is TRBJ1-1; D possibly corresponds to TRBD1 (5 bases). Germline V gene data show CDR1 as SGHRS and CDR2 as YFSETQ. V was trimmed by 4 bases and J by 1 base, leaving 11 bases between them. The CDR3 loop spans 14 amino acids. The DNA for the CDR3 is TGCGCCAGCAGCCAGGGACCGCAGAACACTGAAGCTTTCTTT. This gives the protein CASSQGPQNTEAFF.

The CDR3 DNA reads TGTGCCAGCAGTGAATGGGGGGGATCGAACACCGGGGAGCTGTTTTTT. Protein sequence: CASSEWGGSNTGELFF. The J gene is TRBJ2-2, the V gene TRBV25-1, with TRBD2 matching 7 bases. Germline-derived CDR1 and CDR2 are MGHDK and SYGVNS. The J segment lost 0 bases and the V segment lost 1 base, leaving 2 bases of the junction unmatched. This CDR3 comprises 16 residues.

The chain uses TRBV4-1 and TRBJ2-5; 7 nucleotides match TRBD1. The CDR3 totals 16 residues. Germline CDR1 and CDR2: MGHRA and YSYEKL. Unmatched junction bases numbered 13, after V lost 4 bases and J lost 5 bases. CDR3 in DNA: TGCGCCAGCAGCCCAACAGACAGGGTTATAGGGGAGACCCAGTACTTC. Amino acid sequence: CASSPTDRVIGETQYF.

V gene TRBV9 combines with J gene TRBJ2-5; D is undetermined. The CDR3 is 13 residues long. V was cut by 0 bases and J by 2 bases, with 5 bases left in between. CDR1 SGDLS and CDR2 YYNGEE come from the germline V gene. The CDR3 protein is CASSVVGQETQYF. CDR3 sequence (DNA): TGTGCCAGCAGCGTAGTAGGACAAGAGACCCAGTACTTC.

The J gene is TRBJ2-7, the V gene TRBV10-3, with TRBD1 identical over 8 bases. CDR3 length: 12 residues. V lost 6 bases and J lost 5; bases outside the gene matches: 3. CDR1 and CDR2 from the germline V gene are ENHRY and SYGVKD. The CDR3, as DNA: TGTGCCATCAGAAGACAGGGGAACGAGCAGTACTTC. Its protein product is CAIRRQGNEQYF.

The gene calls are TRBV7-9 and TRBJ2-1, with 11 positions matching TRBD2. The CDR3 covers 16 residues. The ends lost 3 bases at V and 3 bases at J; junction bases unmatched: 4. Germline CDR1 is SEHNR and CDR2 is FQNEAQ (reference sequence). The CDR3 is CASSLTSGALYNEQFF. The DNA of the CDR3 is TGTGCCAGCAGCTTGACTAGCGGGGCCCTCTACAATGAGCAGTTCTTC.

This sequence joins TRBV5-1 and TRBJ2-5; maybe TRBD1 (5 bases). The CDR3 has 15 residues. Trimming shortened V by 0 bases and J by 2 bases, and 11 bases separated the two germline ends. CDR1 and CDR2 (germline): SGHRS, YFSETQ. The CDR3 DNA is TGCGCCAGCAGCTTGGCCTTGACAGAGCAAGAGACCCAGTACTTC. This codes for CASSLALTEQETQYF.

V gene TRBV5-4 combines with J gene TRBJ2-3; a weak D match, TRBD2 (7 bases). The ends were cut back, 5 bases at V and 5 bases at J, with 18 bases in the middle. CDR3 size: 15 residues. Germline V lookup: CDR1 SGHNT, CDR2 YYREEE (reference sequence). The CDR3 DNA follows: TGTGCCAGCAGTTCCGGGACATGGGGGGGAGATACGCAGTATTTT. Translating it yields CASSSGTWGGDTQYF.

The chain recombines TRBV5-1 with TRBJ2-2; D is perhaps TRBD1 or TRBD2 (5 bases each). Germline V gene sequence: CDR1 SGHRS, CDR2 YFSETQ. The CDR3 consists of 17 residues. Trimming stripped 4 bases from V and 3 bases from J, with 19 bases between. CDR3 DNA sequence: TGCGCCAGCAGCCGACGACCGGGACGGACCTACACCGGGGAGCTGTTTTTT. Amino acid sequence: CASSRRPGRTYTGELFF.

CDR3 amino acids: CASSQTGFAYNEQFF. In DNA form, the CDR3 reads TGTGCCAGCAGCCAGACGGGGTTCGCCTACAATGAGCAGTTCTTC. The chain has TRBV11-2 and TRBJ2-1, with D perhaps matching TRBD2 (5 bases). This CDR3 region has 15 residues. V was trimmed by 5 bases and J by 2 bases, leaving 13 bases between them. Germline V gene lookup returns CDR1 SGHAT and CDR2 FQNNGV. The full variable domain, in which reference TRBV11-2 and TRBJ2-1 provide the parts outside the CDR3, is EAGVAQSPRYKIIEKRQSVAFWCNPISGHATLYWYQQILGQGPKLLIQFQNNGVVDDSQLPKDRFSAERLKGVDSTLKIQPAKLEDSAVYLCASSQTGFAYNEQFFGPGTRLTVL.